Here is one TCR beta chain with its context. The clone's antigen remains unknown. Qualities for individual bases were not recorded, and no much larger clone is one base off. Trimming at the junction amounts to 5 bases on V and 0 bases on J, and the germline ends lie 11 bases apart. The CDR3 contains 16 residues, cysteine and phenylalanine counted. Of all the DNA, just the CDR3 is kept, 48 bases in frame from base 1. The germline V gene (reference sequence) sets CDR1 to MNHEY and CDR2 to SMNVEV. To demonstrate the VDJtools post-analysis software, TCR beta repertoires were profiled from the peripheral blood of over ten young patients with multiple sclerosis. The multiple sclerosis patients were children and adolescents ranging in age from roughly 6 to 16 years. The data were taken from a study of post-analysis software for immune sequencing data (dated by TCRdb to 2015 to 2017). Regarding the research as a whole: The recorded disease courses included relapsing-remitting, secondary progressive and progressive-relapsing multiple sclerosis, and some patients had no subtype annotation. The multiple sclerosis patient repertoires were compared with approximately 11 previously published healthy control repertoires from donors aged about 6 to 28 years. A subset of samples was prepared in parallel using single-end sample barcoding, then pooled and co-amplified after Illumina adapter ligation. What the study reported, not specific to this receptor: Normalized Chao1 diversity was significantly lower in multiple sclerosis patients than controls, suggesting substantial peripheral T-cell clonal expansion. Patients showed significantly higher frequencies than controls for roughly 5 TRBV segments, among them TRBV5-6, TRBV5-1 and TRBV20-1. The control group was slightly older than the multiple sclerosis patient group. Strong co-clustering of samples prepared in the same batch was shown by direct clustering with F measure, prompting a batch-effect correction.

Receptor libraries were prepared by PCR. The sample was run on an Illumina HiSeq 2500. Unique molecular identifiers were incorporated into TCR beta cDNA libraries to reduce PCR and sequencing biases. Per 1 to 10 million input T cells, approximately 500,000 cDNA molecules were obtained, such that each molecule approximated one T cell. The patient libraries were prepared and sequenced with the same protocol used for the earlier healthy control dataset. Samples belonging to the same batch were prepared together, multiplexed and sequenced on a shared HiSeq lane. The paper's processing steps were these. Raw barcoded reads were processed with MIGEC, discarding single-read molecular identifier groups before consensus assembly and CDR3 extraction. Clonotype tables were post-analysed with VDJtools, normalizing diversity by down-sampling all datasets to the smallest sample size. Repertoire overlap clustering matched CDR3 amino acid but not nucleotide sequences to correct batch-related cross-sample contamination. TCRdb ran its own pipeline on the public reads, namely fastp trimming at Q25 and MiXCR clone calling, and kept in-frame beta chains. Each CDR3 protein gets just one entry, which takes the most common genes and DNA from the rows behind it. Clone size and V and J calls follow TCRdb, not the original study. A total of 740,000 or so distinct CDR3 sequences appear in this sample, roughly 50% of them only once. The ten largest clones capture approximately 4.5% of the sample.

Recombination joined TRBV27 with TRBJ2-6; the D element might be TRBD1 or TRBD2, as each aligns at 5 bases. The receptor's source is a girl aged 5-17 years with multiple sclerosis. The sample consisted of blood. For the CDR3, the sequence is CASSQGRSSGANVLTF. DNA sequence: TGTGCCAGCAGTCAGGGACGTTCCTCTGGGGCCAACGTCCTGACTTTC.